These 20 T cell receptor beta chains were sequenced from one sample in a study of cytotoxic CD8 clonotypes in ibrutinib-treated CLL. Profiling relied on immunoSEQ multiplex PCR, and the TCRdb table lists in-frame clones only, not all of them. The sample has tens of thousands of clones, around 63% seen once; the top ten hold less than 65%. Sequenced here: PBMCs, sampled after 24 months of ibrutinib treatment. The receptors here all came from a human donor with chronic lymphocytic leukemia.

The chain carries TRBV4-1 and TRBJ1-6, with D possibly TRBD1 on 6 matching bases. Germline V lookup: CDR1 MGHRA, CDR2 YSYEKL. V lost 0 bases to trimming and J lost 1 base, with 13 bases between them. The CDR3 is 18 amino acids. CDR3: CASSQDSGVGSYNSPLHF. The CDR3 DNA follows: TGCGCCAGCAGCCAAGACTCAGGGGTGGGATCCTATAATTCACCCCTCCACTTT.

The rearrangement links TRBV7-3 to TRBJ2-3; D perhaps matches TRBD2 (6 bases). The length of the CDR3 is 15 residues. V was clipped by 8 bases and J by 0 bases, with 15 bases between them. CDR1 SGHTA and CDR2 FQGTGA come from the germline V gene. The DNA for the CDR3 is TGTGCCAGCGGAGGGCAGCGGTTCAGCACAGATACGCAGTATTTT. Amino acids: CASGGQRFSTDTQYF.

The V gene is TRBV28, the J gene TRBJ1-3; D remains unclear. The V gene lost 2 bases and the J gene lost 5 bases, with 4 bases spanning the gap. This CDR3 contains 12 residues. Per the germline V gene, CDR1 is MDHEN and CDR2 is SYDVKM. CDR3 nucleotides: TGTGCCAGCAGTTTAGTCAGAAACACCATATATTTT. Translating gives CASSLVRNTIYF. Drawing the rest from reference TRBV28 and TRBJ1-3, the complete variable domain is DVKVTQSSRYLVKRTGEKVFLECVQDMDHENMFWYRQDPGLGLRLIYFSYDVKMKEKGDIPEGYSVSREKKERFSLILESASTNQTSMYLCASSLVRNTIYFGEGSWLTVV.

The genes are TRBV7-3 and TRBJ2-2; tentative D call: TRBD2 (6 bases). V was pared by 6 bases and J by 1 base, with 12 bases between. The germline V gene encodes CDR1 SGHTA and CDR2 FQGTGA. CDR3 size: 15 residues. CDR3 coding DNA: TGTGCCAGCAGGGGAGGTACAAAGAACACCGGGGAGCTGTTTTTT. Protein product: CASRGGTKNTGELFF.

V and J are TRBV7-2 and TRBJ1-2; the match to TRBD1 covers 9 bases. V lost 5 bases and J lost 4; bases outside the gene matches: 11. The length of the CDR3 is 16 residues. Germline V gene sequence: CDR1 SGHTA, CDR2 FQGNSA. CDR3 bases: TGTGCCAGCAGCCCCAGCGGGACAGGGAGTCTCTATGGCTACACCTTC. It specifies CASSPSGTGSLYGYTF. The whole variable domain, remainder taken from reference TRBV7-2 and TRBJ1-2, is GAGVSQSPSNKVTEKGKDVELRCDPISGHTALYWYRQSLGQGLEFLIYFQGNSAPDKSGLPSDRFSAERTGGSVSTLTIQRTQQEDSAVYLCASSPSGTGSLYGYTFGSGTRLTVV.

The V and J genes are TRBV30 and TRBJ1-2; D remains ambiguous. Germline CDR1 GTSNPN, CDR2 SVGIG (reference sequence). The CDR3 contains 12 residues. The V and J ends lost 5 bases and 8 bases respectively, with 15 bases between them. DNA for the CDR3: TGTGCCTGGCGGCGGGCAGGAGGAGGCTACACCTTC. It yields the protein CAWRRAGGGYTF.

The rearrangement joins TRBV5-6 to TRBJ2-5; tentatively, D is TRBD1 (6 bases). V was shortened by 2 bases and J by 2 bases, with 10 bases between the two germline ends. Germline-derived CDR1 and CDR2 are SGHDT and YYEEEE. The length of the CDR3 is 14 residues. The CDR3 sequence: CASSFRGTQETQYF. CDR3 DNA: TGTGCCAGCAGCTTCAGGGGTACTCAAGAGACCCAGTACTTC.

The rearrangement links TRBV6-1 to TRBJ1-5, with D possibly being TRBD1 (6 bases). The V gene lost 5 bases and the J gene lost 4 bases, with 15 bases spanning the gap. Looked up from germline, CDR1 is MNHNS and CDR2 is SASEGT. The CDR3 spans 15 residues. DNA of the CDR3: TGTGCCAGCAGTCCAGGGACACGCCCAAATCAGCCCCAGCATTTT. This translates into CASSPGTRPNQPQHF.

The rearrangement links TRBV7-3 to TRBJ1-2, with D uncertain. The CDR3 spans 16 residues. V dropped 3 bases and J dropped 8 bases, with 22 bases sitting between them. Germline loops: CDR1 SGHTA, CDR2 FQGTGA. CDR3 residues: CASSFGIEDGFRGYTF. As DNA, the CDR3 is TGTGCCAGCAGCTTTGGGATAGAGGACGGGTTCCGGGGCTACACCTTC.

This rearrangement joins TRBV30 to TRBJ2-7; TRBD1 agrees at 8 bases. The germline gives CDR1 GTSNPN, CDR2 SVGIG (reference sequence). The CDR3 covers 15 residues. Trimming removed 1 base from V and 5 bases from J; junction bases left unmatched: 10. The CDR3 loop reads CAWSEGQGARDEQYF. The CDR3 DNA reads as TGTGCCTGGAGTGAGGGGCAGGGGGCGCGGGACGAGCAGTACTTC.

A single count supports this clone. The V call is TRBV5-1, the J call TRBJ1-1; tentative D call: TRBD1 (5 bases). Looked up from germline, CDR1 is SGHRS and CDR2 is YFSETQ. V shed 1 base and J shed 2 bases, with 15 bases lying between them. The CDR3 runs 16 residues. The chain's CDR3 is CASSLSQVSLNTEAFF. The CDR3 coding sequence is TGCGCCAGCAGCTTGTCACAGGTCTCTTTAAACACTGAAGCTTTCTTT.

The CDR3 spells CASSLEQEAYEQYF. The CDR3 DNA reads TGTGCCAGCAGCTTGGAGCAGGAGGCCTACGAGCAGTACTTC. The chain recombines TRBV5-4 with TRBJ2-7; possibly TRBD2 for D (5 bases). Per the germline V gene, CDR1 is SGHNT and CDR2 is YYREEE (reference sequence). The CDR3 length is 14 residues. V shed 0 bases and J shed 2 bases, with 9 bases lying between them.

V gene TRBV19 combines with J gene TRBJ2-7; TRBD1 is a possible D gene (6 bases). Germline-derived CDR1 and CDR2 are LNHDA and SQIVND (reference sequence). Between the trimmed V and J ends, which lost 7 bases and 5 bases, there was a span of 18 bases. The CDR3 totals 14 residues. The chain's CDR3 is CASTSTGSRHEQYF. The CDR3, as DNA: TGTGCCAGTACTTCGACAGGCTCAAGGCACGAGCAGTACTTC.

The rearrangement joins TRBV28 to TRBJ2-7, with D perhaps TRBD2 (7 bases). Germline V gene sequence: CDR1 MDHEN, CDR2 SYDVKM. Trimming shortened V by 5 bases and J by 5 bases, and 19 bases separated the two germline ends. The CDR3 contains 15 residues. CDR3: CASSNGGPRGNEQYF. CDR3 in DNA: TGTGCCAGCAGTAACGGGGGGCCCCGGGGTAACGAGCAGTACTTC.

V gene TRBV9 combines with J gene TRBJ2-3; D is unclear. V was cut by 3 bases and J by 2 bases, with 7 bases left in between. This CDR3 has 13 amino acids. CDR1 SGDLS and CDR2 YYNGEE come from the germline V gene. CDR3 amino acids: CASSESPTDTQYF. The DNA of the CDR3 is TGTGCCAGCAGCGAGAGTCCCACAGATACGCAGTATTTT.

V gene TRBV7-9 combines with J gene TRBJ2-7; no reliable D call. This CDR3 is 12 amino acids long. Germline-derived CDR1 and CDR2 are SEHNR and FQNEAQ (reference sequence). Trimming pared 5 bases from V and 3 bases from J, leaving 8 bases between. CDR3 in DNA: TGTGCCAGCAGCACCAGCAACTACGAGCAGTACTTC. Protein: CASSTSNYEQYF.

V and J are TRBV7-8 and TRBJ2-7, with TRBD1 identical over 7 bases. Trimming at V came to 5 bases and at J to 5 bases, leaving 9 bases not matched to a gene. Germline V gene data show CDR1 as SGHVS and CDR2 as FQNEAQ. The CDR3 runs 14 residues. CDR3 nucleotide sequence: TGTGCCAGCAGCACCCGACAGGGTTCGAACGAGCAGTACTTC. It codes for CASSTRQGSNEQYF.

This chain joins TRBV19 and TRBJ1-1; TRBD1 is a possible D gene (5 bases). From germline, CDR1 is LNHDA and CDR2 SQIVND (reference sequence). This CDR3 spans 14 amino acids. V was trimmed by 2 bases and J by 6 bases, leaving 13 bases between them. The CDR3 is CASSIQGGSPEAFF. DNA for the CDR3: TGTGCCAGTAGTATACAGGGAGGGTCCCCTGAAGCTTTCTTT.

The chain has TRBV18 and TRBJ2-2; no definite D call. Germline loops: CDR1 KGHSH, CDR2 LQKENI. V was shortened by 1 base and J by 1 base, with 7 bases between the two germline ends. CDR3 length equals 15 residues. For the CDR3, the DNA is TGTGCCAGCTCACCACGTATCAGGAACACCGGGGAGCTGTTTTTT. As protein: CASSPRIRNTGELFF.

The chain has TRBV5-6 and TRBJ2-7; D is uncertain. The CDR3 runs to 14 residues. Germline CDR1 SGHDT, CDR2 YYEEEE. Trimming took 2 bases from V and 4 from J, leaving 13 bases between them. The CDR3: CASSFTDAAYEQYF. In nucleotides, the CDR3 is TGTGCCAGCAGCTTCACGGACGCCGCTTACGAGCAGTACTTC.